This T cell receptor beta chain was sequenced for a study of blood T cell repertoires in COVID-19. Study overall: Whether acute or convalescent, the COVID-19 samples came from the United States, Italy and Spain. Sources were T cells, B-cell-depleted T cells, or PBMCs; the material itself was cDNA or gDNA.

Authors' data handling: Reference gene primer amplification in the assay estimated nucleated cell counts. The protocol was immunoSEQ multiplex PCR, while the TCRdb copy is restricted to in-frame clones and leaves out a portion. D and trimming come from the DNA, and the V and J calls and clone size come from that table. This table has about 59,000 clones, more than 75% appearing once. There are 15 residues in the CDR3. The germline V gene has CDR1 SGHNT and CDR2 YYREEE (reference sequence). Unmatched junction bases numbered 4, after V lost 0 bases and J lost 4 bases. The clonotype originates from a man aged 55 to 69 with acute or convalescent COVID-19. This chain links TRBV5-4 with TRBJ2-1, with 7 nucleotides matching TRBD2. Material: peripheral blood. This CDR3 is CASSLGGGGYNEQFF. CDR3 coding DNA: TGTGCCAGCAGCTTGGGTGGGGGGGGATACAATGAGCAGTTCTTC.